Below are 9 T cell receptor beta chains sequenced from a single sample in a study of T cells in localized non-small cell lung cancer. Repertoires were generated with immunoSEQ multiplex PCR, while TCRdb's copy carries only in-frame clones and drops some. There are about 35,000 clones in the sample; 85% to 90% occur only once, and 4.1% lies in the top ten. The sequencing used peripheral blood, collected before any cancer treatment. Receptors originate from a man between 40 and 70 years old with stage I lung adenocarcinoma.

The J gene is TRBJ1-5, the V gene TRBV4-1; TRBD1 aligns across 8 bases. CDR3 length: 17 amino acids. The germline CDR1 and CDR2 sequences are MGHRA and YSYEKL. With V trimmed by 0 bases and J by 5 bases, 9 bases remained unmatched. The CDR3 region is CASSQDSGQALHQPQHF. CDR3 sequence (DNA): TGCGCCAGCAGCCAAGACTCGGGACAGGCCCTTCATCAGCCCCAGCATTTT.

This chain joins TRBV30 and TRBJ2-1, with 10 bases aligning to TRBD1. The germline V gene encodes CDR1 GTSNPN and CDR2 SVGIG (reference sequence). V shed 4 bases and J 4 bases; nucleotides not matched to a gene: 7. The CDR3 extends over 15 amino acids. For the CDR3, the DNA is TGTGCCTGGACCTTACCGGGACAGGGGTACAATGAGCAGTTCTTC. Protein sequence: CAWTLPGQGYNEQFF.

The rearrangement joins TRBV5-6 to TRBJ1-1; the D is unclear. The germline V gene encodes CDR1 SGHDT and CDR2 YYEEEE. The CDR3 sequence is 12 residues long. The V gene lost 7 bases and the J gene lost 5 bases, with 12 bases spanning the gap. The CDR3 sequence: CASERRTTEAFF. CDR3 sequence (DNA): TGTGCCAGCGAAAGAAGAACGACTGAAGCTTTCTTT.

This chain uses TRBV11-2 with TRBJ2-3; 7 bases agree with TRBD1. The V segment lost 5 bases and the J segment 5 bases; nucleotides outside the gene matches: 7. The CDR3 contains 14 residues. The germline V gene has CDR1 SGHAT and CDR2 FQNNGV. CDR3 in DNA: TGTGCCAGCAGCCCAGGACAGGCTAGAGATACGCAGTATTTT. This gives the protein CASSPGQARDTQYF. Variable domain in full (rest from reference TRBV11-2 and TRBJ2-3): EAGVAQSPRYKIIEKRQSVAFWCNPISGHATLYWYQQILGQGPKLLIQFQNNGVVDDSQLPKDRFSAERLKGVDSTLKIQPAKLEDSAVYLCASSPGQARDTQYFGPGTRLTVL.

In its sample, this clone was seen once. The chain carries TRBV5-8 and TRBJ1-2; the D gene is possibly TRBD1 (6 bases). V lost 4 bases, J lost 6 bases, and 19 bases lay in between. Germline lookup yields CDR1 SGHTS and CDR2 YDEGEE. CDR3 size: 15 residues. The CDR3 spells CASSVIQGGGNGYTF. DNA of the CDR3: TGTGCCAGCAGCGTGATTCAAGGGGGGGGCAATGGCTACACCTTC.

This chain uses TRBV19 with TRBJ2-5, with D perhaps matching TRBD1 or TRBD2 (7 bases each). With 5 bases removed from V and 5 bases from J, the gap between germline ends came to 12 bases. This CDR3 comprises 13 residues. Germline V gene data show CDR1 as LNHDA and CDR2 as SQIVND (reference sequence). CDR3 protein: CASSRQGGETQYF. The CDR3 DNA sequence: TGTGCCAGTAGTCGACAGGGAGGGGAGACCCAGTACTTC.

This CDR3 reads CASSPRWGNQPQHF. DNA of the CDR3: TGTGCCAGCAGCCCAAGGTGGGGGAATCAGCCCCAGCATTTT. The chain couples TRBV5-6 to TRBJ1-5, with a weak D call TRBD1 (5 bases). Trimming shortened V by 4 bases and J by 4 bases, and 12 bases separated the two germline ends. The CDR3 contains 14 residues. Germline V gene data show CDR1 as SGHDT and CDR2 as YYEEEE.

J is TRBJ1-1 and V is TRBV18, with D hard to call. Trimming left V 5 bases short and J 4 bases short, with 17 bases between. Germline lookup yields CDR1 KGHSH and CDR2 LQKENI. This CDR3 is 15 amino acids long. In DNA, the CDR3 is TGTGCCAGCTCATCACAAGCTTCGGCGGGCACTGAAGCTTTCTTT. Translation gives CASSSQASAGTEAFF.

This chain connects TRBV5-1 to TRBJ2-7; 13 bases line up with TRBD2. Germline CDR1 SGHRS, CDR2 YFSETQ. The CDR3 contains 14 residues. The ends lost 4 bases at V and 5 bases at J; junction bases unmatched: 3. The CDR3 is CASSLTSGGHEQYF. CDR3 nucleotides: TGCGCCAGCAGCCTGACTAGCGGGGGGCACGAGCAGTACTTC.